This note documents a single T cell receptor beta chain sequence. Its antigen is as yet unknown. The sample comes from a study of cytomegalovirus exposure and HLA in healthy donors. On the study more broadly: As an earlier analysis found, 150 million to 200 million T cells yielded about 120 million unique TCR beta sequences. Findings of the study overall: The study found most TCR sequences rare, yet found some public TCRs in many donors.

PCR used 60 Vbeta primers and 13 Jbeta primers. Assay: immunoSEQ multiplex PCR; the TCRdb copy retains only in-frame clones and omits some. The profile shows approximately 150,000 clones, more than 70% of them singletons. In nominal health when sampled, donors likely had unrecorded immune exposures nonetheless. CDR1 and CDR2 from the germline V gene are SNHLY and FYNNEI. The CDR3 loop spans 11 amino acids. V was cut by 4 bases and J by 3 bases, with 4 bases left in between. Input material: PBMCs. J is TRBJ2-7 and V is TRBV2; D is undetermined. The receptor comes from a male donor in good health and CMV-seronegative. The CDR3 is CASSVLYEQYF. CDR3 DNA sequence: TGTGCCAGCAGTGTCCTCTACGAGCAGTACTTC.